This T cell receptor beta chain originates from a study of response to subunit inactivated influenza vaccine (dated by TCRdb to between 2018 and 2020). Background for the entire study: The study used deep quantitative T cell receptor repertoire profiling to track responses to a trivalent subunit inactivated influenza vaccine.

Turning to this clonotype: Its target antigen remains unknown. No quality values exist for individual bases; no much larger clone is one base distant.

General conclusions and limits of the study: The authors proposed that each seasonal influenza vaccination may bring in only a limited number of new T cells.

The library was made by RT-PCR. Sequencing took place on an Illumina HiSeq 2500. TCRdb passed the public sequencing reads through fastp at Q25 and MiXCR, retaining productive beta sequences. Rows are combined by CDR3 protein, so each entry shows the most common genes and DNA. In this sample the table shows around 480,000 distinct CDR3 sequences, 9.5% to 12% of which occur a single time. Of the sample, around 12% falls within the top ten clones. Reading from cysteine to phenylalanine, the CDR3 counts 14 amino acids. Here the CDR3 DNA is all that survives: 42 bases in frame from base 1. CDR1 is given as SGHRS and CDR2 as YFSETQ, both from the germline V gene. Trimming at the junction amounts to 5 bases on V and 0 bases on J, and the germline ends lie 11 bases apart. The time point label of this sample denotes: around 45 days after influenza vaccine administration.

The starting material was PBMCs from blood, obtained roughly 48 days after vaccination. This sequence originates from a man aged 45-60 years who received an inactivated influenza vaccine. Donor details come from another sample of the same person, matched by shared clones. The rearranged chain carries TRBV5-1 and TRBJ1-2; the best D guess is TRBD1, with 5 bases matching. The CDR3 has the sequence CASSPGSTNYGYTF. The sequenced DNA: TGCGCCAGCAGTCCAGGGTCGACTAACTATGGCTACACCTTC. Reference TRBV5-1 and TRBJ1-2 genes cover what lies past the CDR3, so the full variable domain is KAGVTQTPRYLIKTRGQQVTLSCSPISGHRSVSWYQQTPGQGLQFLFEYFSETQRNKGNFPGRFSGRQFSNSRSEMNVSTLELGDSALYLCASSPGSTNYGYTFGSGTRLTVV.